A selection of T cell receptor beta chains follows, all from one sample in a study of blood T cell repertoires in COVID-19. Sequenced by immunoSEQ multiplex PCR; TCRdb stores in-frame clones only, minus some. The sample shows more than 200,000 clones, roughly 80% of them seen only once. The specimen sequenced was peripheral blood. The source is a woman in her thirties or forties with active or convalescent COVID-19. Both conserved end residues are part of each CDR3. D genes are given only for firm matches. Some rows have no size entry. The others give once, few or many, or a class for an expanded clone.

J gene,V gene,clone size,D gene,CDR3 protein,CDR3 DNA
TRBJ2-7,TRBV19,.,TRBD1,CASSTTGQGTYEQYF,TGTGCCAGTAGTACTACGGGACAGGGGACCTACGAGCAGTACTTC
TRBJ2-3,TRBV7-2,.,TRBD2,CASSLDAGDTDTQYF,TGTGCCAGCAGCTTAGATGCGGGGGACACAGATACGCAGTATTTT
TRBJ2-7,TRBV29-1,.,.,CSVEYSGDYEQYF,TGCAGCGTTGAGTATTCGGGGGATTACGAGCAGTACTTC
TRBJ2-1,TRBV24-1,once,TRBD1,CATSDSLSGTGGNEQFF,TGTGCCACCAGTGATTCCCTATCCGGGACAGGGGGCAATGAGCAGTTCTTC
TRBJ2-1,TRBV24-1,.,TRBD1,CATSPVSGGESEQFF,TGTGCCACCTCCCCTGTTTCAGGGGGCGAGAGTGAGCAGTTCTTC
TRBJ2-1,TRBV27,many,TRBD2,CASLAWASGGGYNEQFF,TGTGCCAGCCTCGCCTGGGCTAGCGGGGGGGGGTACAATGAGCAGTTCTTC
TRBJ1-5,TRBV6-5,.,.,CASSGHGYSNQPQHF,TGTGCCAGCAGCGGTCACGGGTATAGCAATCAGCCCCAGCATTTT
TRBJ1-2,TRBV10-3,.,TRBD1,CAIRGDRPNGYTF,TGTGCCATCAGGGGGGACAGGCCAAATGGCTACACCTTC
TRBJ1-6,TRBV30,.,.,CAWARQSSYNSPLHF,TGTGCCTGGGCCCGACAGAGCTCCTATAATTCACCCCTCCACTTT
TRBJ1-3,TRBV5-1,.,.,CASSLLDTSSGNTIYF,TGCGCCAGCAGCTTGCTGGACACCTCCTCTGGAAACACCATATATTTT
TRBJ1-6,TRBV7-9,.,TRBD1,CASTPGTGSYNSPLHF,TGTGCCAGCACCCCTGGGACAGGGAGCTATAATTCACCCCTCCACTTT
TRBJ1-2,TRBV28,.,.,CASLGGVGYGYTF,TGTGCCAGCCTGGGGGGGGTCGGGTATGGCTACACCTTC
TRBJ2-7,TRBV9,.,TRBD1,CASSKGQGLYEQYF,TGTGCCAGCAGCAAGGGACAGGGTTTATACGAGCAGTACTTC
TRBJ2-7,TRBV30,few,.,CAWRANLGFHYPSSYEQYF,TGTGCCTGGAGGGCCAATTTAGGCTTCCACTACCCTAGCTCCTACGAGCAGTACTTC
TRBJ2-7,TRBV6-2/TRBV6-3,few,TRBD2,CASSSPAGGYYEQYF,TGTGCCAGCAGTTCCCCCGCGGGGGGCTACTACGAGCAGTACTTC
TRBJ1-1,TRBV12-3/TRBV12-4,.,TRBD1,CASIHRGYTEAFF,TGTGCCAGCATCCACAGGGGGTACACTGAAGCTTTCTTT
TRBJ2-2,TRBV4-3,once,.,CASSRGRNTGELFF,TGCGCCAGCAGCCGCGGCAGGAACACCGGGGAGCTGTTTTTT
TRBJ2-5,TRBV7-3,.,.,CASSLLGASGETQYF,TGTGCCAGCAGCTTACTTGGGGCTAGTGGGGAGACCCAGTACTTC
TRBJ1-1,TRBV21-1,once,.,CASSKLGGRGVLDTEAFF,TGTGCCAGCAGCAAACTAGGGGGCAGGGGAGTATTGGACACTGAAGCTTTCTTT
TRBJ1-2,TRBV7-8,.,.,CASSGGERYGYTF,TGTGCCAGCAGCGGTGGGGAGAGGTATGGCTACACCTTC
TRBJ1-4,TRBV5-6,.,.,CASSLTGHRNEKLFF,TGTGCCAGCAGTCTGACGGGACACCGTAATGAAAAACTGTTTTTT
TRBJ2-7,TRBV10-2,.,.,CASSPQVGGPSYEQYF,TGCGCCAGCAGTCCCCAAGTGGGGGGGCCCTCCTACGAGCAGTACTTC
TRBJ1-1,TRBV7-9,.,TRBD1,CASSSPGQGFDTEAFF,TGTGCCAGCAGCTCCCCGGGACAGGGTTTTGACACTGAAGCTTTCTTT
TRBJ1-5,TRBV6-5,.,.,CASSRPGSNQPQHF,TGTGCCAGCAGTCGGCCAGGGTCTAATCAGCCCCAGCATTTT
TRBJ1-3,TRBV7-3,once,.,CASSLNIGNTIYF,TGTGCCAGCAGCTTAAACATTGGAAACACCATATATTTT
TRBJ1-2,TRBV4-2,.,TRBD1,CASSPSLDRAPAYGYTF,TGTGCCAGCAGCCCAAGCCTGGACAGGGCACCCGCCTATGGCTACACCTTC
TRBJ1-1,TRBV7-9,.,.,CASSPDSTEAFF,TGTGCCAGCAGTCCCGACAGCACTGAAGCTTTCTTT
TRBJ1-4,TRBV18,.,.,CASSPQGQEKLFF,TGTGCCAGCTCACCACAGGGACAAGAAAAACTGTTTTTT
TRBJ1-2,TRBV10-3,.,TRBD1,CAISEGNRGVNYGYTF,TGTGCCATCAGTGAGGGGAACAGGGGAGTTAACTATGGCTACACCTTC
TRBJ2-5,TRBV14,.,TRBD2,CASQGQRGPGETQYF,TGTGCCAGCCAGGGGCAGCGGGGGCCGGGGGAGACCCAGTACTTC
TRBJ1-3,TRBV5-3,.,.,CARSLVRTAALSSGNTIYF,TGTGCCAGAAGCTTGGTGCGGACAGCGGCCCTTAGCTCTGGAAACACCATATATTTT
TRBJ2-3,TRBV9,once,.,CASSILSDTQYF,TGTGCCAGCAGCATCCTATCAGATACGCAGTATTTT
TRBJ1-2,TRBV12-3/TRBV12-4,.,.,CASNGDGSYGYTF,TGTGCCAGCAATGGTGACGGGAGCTATGGCTACACCTTC
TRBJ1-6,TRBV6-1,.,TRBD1,CASREGTGGKTYNSPLHF,TGTGCCAGCAGGGAAGGGACAGGGGGAAAAACCTATAATTCACCCCTCCACTTT
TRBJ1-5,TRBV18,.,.,CASSATGFSNQPQHF,TGTGCCAGCTCAGCAACAGGTTTTAGCAATCAGCCCCAGCATTTT
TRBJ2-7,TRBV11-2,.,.,CASNRGPEIYEQYF,TGTGCCAGCAATCGAGGCCCTGAAATTTACGAGCAGTACTTC
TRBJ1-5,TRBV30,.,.,CAWTHGGQPQHF,TGTGCCTGGACTCACGGGGGACAGCCCCAGCATTTT
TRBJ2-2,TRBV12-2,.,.,CASRFIEQDPNTGELFF,TGTGCAAGTCGCTTTATTGAACAGGACCCGAACACCGGGGAGCTGTTTTTT
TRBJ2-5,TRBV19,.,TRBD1,CASSKGQMTETQYF,TGTGCCAGTAGTAAGGGACAGATGACGGAGACCCAGTACTTC
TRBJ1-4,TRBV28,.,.,CASRGGPPRDEKLFF,TGTGCCAGCAGGGGAGGACCTCCTAGAGATGAAAAACTGTTTTTT
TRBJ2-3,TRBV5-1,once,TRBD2,CASSRSGAPSTDTQYF,TGCGCCAGCAGCAGGAGCGGGGCCCCTAGCACAGATACGCAGTATTTT
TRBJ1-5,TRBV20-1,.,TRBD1,CSASPGTGGDGLGHF,TGCAGTGCCAGTCCCGGGACAGGGGGCGACGGGTTAGGGCATTTT
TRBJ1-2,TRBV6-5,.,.,CASRRGSSYTF,TGTGCCAGCAGGAGGGGGAGTAGCTACACCTTC
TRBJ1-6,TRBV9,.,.,CASSVDTRSPLHF,TGTGCCAGCAGCGTAGACACGAGGTCACCCCTCCACTTT
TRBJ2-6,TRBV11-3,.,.,CASSWVNRGANVLTF,TGTGCCAGCAGCTGGGTTAACAGGGGGGCCAACGTCCTGACTTTC
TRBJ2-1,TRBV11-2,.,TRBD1,CASSSQGAGEQFF,TGTGCCAGCAGCTCTCAGGGGGCAGGTGAGCAGTTCTTC
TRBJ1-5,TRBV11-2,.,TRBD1,CASSLGQGANQPQHF,TGTGCCAGCAGTTTGGGACAGGGGGCCAATCAGCCCCAGCATTTT
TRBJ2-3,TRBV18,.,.,CASSPNHRGLPDTQYF,TGTGCCAGCTCACCTAACCACAGGGGACTGCCAGATACGCAGTATTTT
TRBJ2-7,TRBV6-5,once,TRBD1,CASSTGGGEQYF,TGTGCCAGCAGTACAGGGGGCGGCGAGCAGTACTTC
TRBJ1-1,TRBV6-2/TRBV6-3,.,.,CASSYSGRGASTEAFF,TGTGCCAGCAGTTACTCGGGCCGGGGGGCGAGCACTGAAGCTTTCTTT